One sample yielded the 8 T cell receptor beta chains listed below, sequenced in a study of human T cells and chemical hapten exposure. Total RNA was extracted from unfractionated whole blood. TCRdb re-called the 5' RACE reads through MiXCR, storing one row per CDR3 protein. Of approximately 81,000 distinct CDR3 sequences in the sample, about 8% were seen once. Receptors were obtained from a male donor in good health.

At least ten counts were recorded for this clonotype. The chain uses TRBV7-8 and TRBJ2-1; 10 bases fit TRBD1. The CDR3 spans 16 residues. Germline trimming cut 3 bases from V and 2 bases from J; bases unmatched to any gene: 4. Germline CDR1 SGHVS, CDR2 FQNEAQ. For the CDR3, the DNA is TGTGCCAGCAGCTTGGGGGGACAGGGGACCTACAATGAGCAGTTCTTC. It specifies CASSLGGQGTYNEQFF.

This clonotype was picked up a small number of times. This chain links TRBV27 with TRBJ1-2; D unclear. Trimming took off 5 bases at V and 2 bases at J, with 18 bases between the two ends. From germline, CDR1 is MNHEY and CDR2 SMNVEV (reference sequence). This CDR3 comprises 16 residues. This CDR3 reads CASSPDRARGNYGYTF. CDR3 bases: TGTGCCAGCAGTCCCGATCGAGCGAGAGGGAACTATGGCTACACCTTC.

This clonotype was counted between two and nine times. The CDR3 region is CASSATQGGGETQYF. CDR3 coding DNA: TGTGCCAGCAGCGCTACACAGGGTGGAGGGGAGACCCAGTACTTC. The chain joins TRBV9 to TRBJ2-5; D assignment may be TRBD1 or TRBD2 (6 bases each). Germline V lookup: CDR1 SGDLS, CDR2 YYNGEE. The CDR3 has 15 residues. The V gene lost 3 bases and the J gene lost 5 bases, with 17 bases spanning the gap.

The chain carries TRBV20-1 and TRBJ2-5; 11 positions match TRBD1. With V trimmed by 4 bases and J by 1 base, 2 bases remained unmatched. This CDR3 comprises 14 residues. Germline V gene sequence: CDR1 DFQATT, CDR2 SNEGSKA (reference sequence). CDR3 in DNA: TGCAGTGCTACAGGGACAGGGGGCCAAGAGACCCAGTACTTC. This gives the protein CSATGTGGQETQYF.

This clonotype was recorded a few times. The rearrangement links TRBV5-6 to TRBJ1-2, with D possibly TRBD1 on 6 matching bases. This CDR3 contains 17 residues. Per germline, CDR1 SGHDT and CDR2 YYEEEE. Deletions cut 0 bases from V and 3 bases from J, with 18 bases between. CDR3 DNA sequence: TGTGCCAGCAGCTTGGCCTTAGCAGGGGCAAGGGACTATGGCTACACCTTC. Protein: CASSLALAGARDYGYTF.

This clonotype came up a few times. The chain recombines TRBV15 with TRBJ1-1; D is undetermined. Per the germline V gene, CDR1 is LNHNV and CDR2 is YYDKDF (reference sequence). V lost 0 bases, J lost 8 bases, and 7 bases lay in between. The CDR3 contains 12 residues. The CDR3 region is CATSREHEEAFF. Here the CDR3 DNA reads TGTGCCACCAGCAGAGAACACGAAGAAGCTTTCTTT. Filled out from reference TRBV15 and TRBJ1-1, the complete variable domain reads DAMVIQNPRYQVTQFGKPVTLSCSQTLNHNVMYWYQQKSSQAPKLLFHYYDKDFNNEADTPDNFQSRRPNTSFCFLDIRSPGLGDTAMYLCATSREHEEAFFGQGTRLTVV.

In its sample, this clonotype was seen many times. The V call is TRBV7-2, the J call TRBJ2-2, with 13 bases lining up with TRBD2. This CDR3 is built from 14 residues. The ends lost 11 bases at V and 2 bases at J; junction bases unmatched: 2. Germline-derived CDR1 and CDR2 are SGHTA and FQGNSA. The CDR3 sequence is CAGTSGTNTGELFF. Here the CDR3 DNA reads TGTGCCGGGACTAGCGGGACTAACACCGGGGAGCTGTTTTTT.

There are a few counts of this clonotype. This chain connects TRBV6-1 to TRBJ2-2; TRBD2 aligns across 10 bases. J lost 1 base, V lost 8 bases, and 7 bases had no gene match. The V gene's germline CDR1 is MNHNS and CDR2 SASEGT. This CDR3 comprises 16 residues. The chain's CDR3 is CASQRTSGQNTGELFF. In DNA, the CDR3 is TGTGCCAGCCAGAGGACTAGCGGACAGAACACCGGGGAGCTGTTTTTT.